A selection of T cell receptor beta chains follows, all from one sample in a study of shared clonotypes between healthy human individuals. Using immunoSEQ multiplex PCR, the repertoire was profiled, and TCRdb retains in-frame clones only, with some absent. In the table there are hundreds of thousands of clones, approximately 96% of which are singletons. Material for sequencing was naive CD8+ T cells sorted from blood. The receptors stem from a woman in her twenties or thirties in good health. CDR3s include the opening cysteine and the closing phenylalanine or tryptophan. A D gene is named only where the DNA matches it firmly. Only some rows state a clone size, as once, few, many or a class for expanded clones.

V	J	size	D	DNA	CDR3
TRBV2	TRBJ1-1	once	NA	TGTGCCAGCAGTGAAGCGCTTGAGGGGCTGAACACTGAAGCTTTCTTT	CASSEALEGLNTEAFF
TRBV29-1	TRBJ1-1	NA	TRBD1	TGCAGCGTCGAACAGGGGGAACGGGCTGAAGCTTTCTTT	CSVEQGERAEAFF
TRBV27	TRBJ2-7	NA	NA	TGTGCCAGCAGCTTAAGGACAGACAACGAGCAGTACTTC	CASSLRTDNEQYF
TRBV4-2	TRBJ1-1	NA	NA	TGTGCCAGCAGCCAAGTTACGAAGATGGAAGCTTTCTTT	CASSQVTKMEAFF
TRBV14	TRBJ2-1	NA	TRBD2	TGTGCCAGCAGCCCCGGGACTAGCGGGAGGACAGTGATCTACAATGAGCAGTTCTTC	CASSPGTSGRTVIYNEQFF
TRBV11-2	TRBJ2-4	NA	TRBD2	TGTGCCAGCAGCTTGGGGACTATCGACATTCAGTACTTC	CASSLGTIDIQYF
TRBV28	TRBJ2-7	NA	TRBD2	TGTGCCAGCAGCCGGACGTGGGGACTAGCGGGACGCGAGCAGTACTTC	CASSRTWGLAGREQYF
TRBV5-5	TRBJ2-7	NA	NA	TGTGCCAGCAGCCAATCACCTCACGAGCAGTACTTC	CASSQSPHEQYF
TRBV4-1	TRBJ1-2	NA	NA	TGCGCCAGCAGCCAAGCAGGGAGCAACTATGGCTACACCTTC	CASSQAGSNYGYTF
TRBV5-1	TRBJ2-7	NA	NA	TGCGCCAGCAGCCCCTCGACAGTCAACTTCTACGAGCAGTACTTC	CASSPSTVNFYEQYF